The next 30 T cell receptor beta chains were all read from a single sample in a study of sequential checkpoint blockade in melanoma. This table comes from immunoSEQ multiplex PCR, and its TCRdb copy is limited to in-frame clones, with some not included. The table shows 15,000 to 20,000 clones, with 72% occurring only once. As for treatment: randomized to nivolumab then ipilimumab (arm A) or the reverse (arm B). This sample comprised CD8+ T cells sorted from blood (inferred from file names), obtained from a patient given nivolumab and ipilimumab in sequence. The receptors were gathered from a human donor with melanoma.

The chain joins TRBV4-3 to TRBJ2-7; a possible D gene is TRBD2 (6 bases). Germline V gives CDR1 LGHNA, CDR2 YSLEER. The V end was cut by 1 base, the J end by 4 bases, with 11 bases between. The CDR3 totals 14 residues. This chain's CDR3 is CASSQGEGRYEQYF. The CDR3 DNA follows: TGCGCCAGCAGCCAAGGCGAAGGGAGGTACGAGCAGTACTTC.

The genes are TRBV5-1 and TRBJ1-4; D is undetermined. The CDR3 has 15 amino acids. V lost 4 bases and J lost 5, with 15 bases in between. Germline CDR1 is SGHRS and CDR2 is YFSETQ. CDR3 protein: CASSLGNGENEKLFF. In nucleotides, the CDR3 is TGCGCCAGCAGCCTGGGTAACGGGGAGAATGAAAAACTGTTTTTT.

The chain links TRBV7-3 to TRBJ1-2; weak D call: TRBD1 (5 bases). Germline CDR1 and CDR2: SGHTA and FQGTGA. This CDR3 has 16 residues. V was cut by 2 bases and J by 1 base, with 14 bases left in between. CDR3 region: CASSLDSFTFNYGYTF. CDR3 bases: TGTGCCAGCAGCTTAGACAGTTTTACCTTTAACTATGGCTACACCTTC.

On this clone: At one of its ends the junction is not consistent with the germline gene, which may arise from a read error. This chain connects TRBV7-7 to TRBJ2-1; 11 nucleotides line up with TRBD2. This CDR3 has 15 amino acids. Germline CDR1 SSHAT, CDR2 FNYEAQ (reference sequence). CDR3 protein: CASSALAGEYNEQFF. The CDR3 bases are TGTGCTAGCAGCGCACTAGCGGGAGAGTACAATGAGCAGTTCTTC.

This clone came up once. CDR3 loop: CASSIGQASYEQYF. The DNA of the CDR3 is TGTGCCAGCAGTATCGGACAGGCATCCTACGAGCAGTACTTC. The chain is built from TRBV27 and TRBJ2-7, with 7 bases that match TRBD1. Germline CDR1 and CDR2: MNHEY and SMNVEV (reference sequence). V lost 5 bases to trimming and J lost 1 base; unmatched junction nucleotides: 5. The CDR3 length is 14 residues.

The rearrangement uses TRBV6-6 and TRBJ1-2; the D gene is possibly TRBD1 (6 bases). The CDR3 consists of 13 residues. The germline V and J ends were trimmed by 4 bases and 7 bases, with 13 bases remaining between them. Germline assignment: CDR1 MNHNY and CDR2 SVGAGI (reference sequence). CDR3 nucleotides: TGTGCCAGCAGTTTACAGGGATCCGGTGGCTACACCTTC. Translating gives CASSLQGSGGYTF.

This chain links TRBV9 with TRBJ1-5; TRBD1 matches 10 bases. J gave up 6 bases and V 4 bases, and 4 bases lay outside the gene matches. CDR1 and CDR2 from the germline V gene are SGDLS and YYNGEE. The CDR3 is made up of 14 amino acids. In nucleotides, the CDR3 is TGTGCCAGCAGCCCAGACAGGGGGCCTCAGCCCCAGCATTTT. Translated, it gives CASSPDRGPQPQHF. Complete variable domain (other parts from reference TRBV9 and TRBJ1-5): DSGVTQTPKHLITATGQRVTLRCSPRSGDLSVYWYQQSLDQGLQFLIQYYNGEERAKGNILERFSAQQFPDLHSELNLSSLELGDSALYFCASSPDRGPQPQHFGDGTRLSIL.

The CDR3 sequence is CSVSRLAGEGEQFF. The CDR3, as DNA: TGCAGCGTTTCCCGACTAGCAGGGGAGGGTGAGCAGTTCTTC. This rearrangement joins TRBV29-1 to TRBJ2-1; weak D call: TRBD2 (7 bases). V shed 5 bases and J shed 9 bases, with 20 bases lying between them. Germline CDR1 and CDR2: SQVTM and ANQGSEA. The CDR3 sequence is 14 residues long.

The chain couples TRBV13 to TRBJ1-5; D might be TRBD1 (5 bases). The CDR3 has 13 residues. CDR1 and CDR2 (germline): PRHDT, FYEKMQ (reference sequence). V lost 5 bases, J lost 5 bases, and 10 bases lay in between. The CDR3 sequence: CASSQGRDQPQHF. The CDR3 DNA is TGTGCCAGCAGCCAGGGTCGGGATCAGCCCCAGCATTTT.

The chain carries TRBV7-3 and TRBJ2-7, with TRBD1 matching over 7 bases. J gave up 0 bases and V 8 bases, and 4 bases lay outside the gene matches. Germline V CDR1 and CDR2: SGHTA, FQGTGA. This CDR3 spans 13 amino acids. Written as DNA, the CDR3 is TGTGCCAGCGGACAGGACAGCTCCTACGAGCAGTACTTC. This translates into CASGQDSSYEQYF.

Note on this clone: Other DNA sequences in the same sample also yield this CDR3. This chain uses TRBV7-9 with TRBJ2-7; D possibly corresponds to TRBD2 (6 bases). V lost 2 bases and J 3 bases, leaving 8 bases between the germline ends. The CDR3 totals 13 residues. Germline values: CDR1 SEHNR, CDR2 FQNEAQ (reference sequence). The CDR3 coding sequence is TGTGCCAGCAGCTTACCGGGGGACTACGAGCAGTACTTC. This codes for CASSLPGDYEQYF.

This sequence joins TRBV5-1 and TRBJ2-5; unclear D gene. Per the germline V gene, CDR1 is SGHRS and CDR2 is YFSETQ. The length of the CDR3 is 15 residues. V was shortened by 0 bases and J by 4 bases, with 13 bases between the two germline ends. The CDR3 loop reads CASSLEALRGETQYF. In nucleotides, the CDR3 is TGCGCCAGCAGCTTGGAGGCCCTCCGCGGAGAGACCCAGTACTTC.

The chain employs TRBV11-2 and TRBJ2-3; the match to TRBD2 covers 13 bases. Trimming cost V 4 bases and J 5 bases; bases outside gene matches: 3. The germline gives CDR1 SGHAT, CDR2 FQNNGV. CDR3 length: 15 amino acids. The CDR3 bases are TGTGCCAGCAGCTCACTAGCGGGGGGGCTAGATACGCAGTATTTT. Translated, it gives CASSSLAGGLDTQYF.

V and J are TRBV10-1 and TRBJ2-3; TRBD2 aligns across 7 bases. V lost 7 bases and J lost 5; bases outside the gene matches: 18. The CDR3 is made up of 17 amino acids. CDR1 and CDR2 (germline): WNHNN, SYGVQD (reference sequence). DNA for the CDR3: TGCGCCAGCACCCGAGAAATTCGTGGGGGGGACCAAGATACGCAGTATTTT. Protein: CASTREIRGGDQDTQYF.

The chain joins TRBV18 to TRBJ2-5; no firm D call. V gave up 8 bases and J gave up 5 bases, with 9 bases separating them. CDR3 length: 11 amino acids. The V gene's germline CDR1 is KGHSH and CDR2 LQKENI. The CDR3 DNA reads TGTGCCAGCCGTAGTCGGGAGACCCAGTACTTC. Translation gives CASRSRETQYF.

The genes are TRBV7-6 and TRBJ2-7, with D maybe TRBD2 (6 bases). V dropped 5 bases and J dropped 1 base, with 12 bases sitting between them. CDR3 length: 14 residues. Germline values: CDR1 SGHVS, CDR2 FNYEAQ. The CDR3 loop reads CASSLSGLSYEQYF. For the CDR3, the DNA is TGTGCCAGCAGCCTATCGGGACTTTCCTACGAGCAGTACTTC.

This rearrangement joins TRBV27 to TRBJ2-1; 8 bases map to TRBD2. The CDR3 has 15 residues. The V gene's germline CDR1 is MNHEY and CDR2 SMNVEV (reference sequence). The junction had 9 bases not matched to a gene; V was cut back by 7 bases and J by 4 bases. DNA for the CDR3: TGTGCCAGCACCCCATACGGGAGGGGATACAATGAGCAGTTCTTC. The encoded protein is CASTPYGRGYNEQFF.

The sample holds one count of this clone. The chain joins TRBV9 to TRBJ2-1; TRBD2 matches at 9 bases. CDR1 is SGDLS and CDR2 is YYNGEE in the germline V gene. There are 18 residues in the CDR3. Trimming at V came to 0 bases and at J to 3 bases, leaving 10 bases not matched to a gene. Written as DNA, the CDR3 is TGTGCCAGCAGCGTAGTCGGGACTAGCAACCCAAGCTACAATGAGCAGTTCTTC. Its translation: CASSVVGTSNPSYNEQFF.

By sample fraction, this clone is medium-sized. The chain is built from TRBV11-3 and TRBJ2-3; 7 bases match TRBD1. The CDR3 consists of 13 residues. J gave up 8 bases and V 1 base, and 3 bases lay outside the gene matches. Germline V gene sequence: CDR1 SGHNT, CDR2 YENEEA. CDR3: CASSLGAGGTQYF. DNA for the CDR3: TGTGCCAGCAGCTTAGGGGCAGGGGGTACGCAGTATTTT.

With respect to this clone: The same CDR3 can be traced to other DNA sequences in this sample. This chain joins TRBV9 and TRBJ1-5; weak D call: TRBD1 (5 bases). CDR3 size: 15 residues. In germline, CDR1 is SGDLS, CDR2 YYNGEE. Trimming removed 0 bases at V and 4 bases at J, with 11 bases between. In DNA form, the CDR3 reads TGTGCCAGCAGCGTAGGTCAGGGCGGTAATCAGCCCCAGCATTTT. As protein: CASSVGQGGNQPQHF.

This clone occurred once. V and J are TRBV4-3 and TRBJ2-7, with D maybe TRBD1 (6 bases). CDR1 is LGHNA, CDR2 YSLEER, per germline. Trimming pared 0 bases from V and 4 bases from J, leaving 10 bases between. This CDR3 spans 14 amino acids. The CDR3, as DNA: TGCGCCAGCAGCCAAGACAGGGGTGTTTACGAGCAGTACTTC. This translates into CASSQDRGVYEQYF.

The rearrangement joins TRBV4-1 to TRBJ2-7; TRBD1 is a possible D gene (6 bases). The germline gives CDR1 MGHRA, CDR2 YSYEKL. The V end was cut by 0 bases, the J end by 0 bases, with 9 bases between. CDR3 length equals 15 residues. The CDR3 here is CASSQEGTLSYEQYF. CDR3 sequence (DNA): TGCGCCAGCAGCCAAGAAGGGACACTCTCCTACGAGCAGTACTTC.

By share of the sample, this clone is medium-sized. The chain carries TRBV2 and TRBJ2-1, with 9 bases identical to TRBD1. Germline CDR1 is SNHLY and CDR2 is FYNNEI. CDR3 length: 14 amino acids. Trimming removed 6 bases from V and 4 bases from J; junction bases left unmatched: 4. The CDR3 protein is CASSAGTGYNEQFF. The CDR3 DNA is TGTGCCAGCAGCGCCGGGACAGGGTACAATGAGCAGTTCTTC.

The rearrangement uses TRBV29-1 and TRBJ2-7; tentative D call: TRBD2 (6 bases). Trimming cost V 6 bases and J 2 bases, with 11 bases left between them. Germline V gene data show CDR1 as SQVTM and CDR2 as ANQGSEA. CDR3 length: 12 residues. The CDR3 sequence: CSVGGLAYEQYF. DNA for the CDR3: TGCAGCGTGGGGGGACTGGCCTACGAGCAGTACTTC.

This clone appeared once. The chain joins TRBV9 to TRBJ2-7; D remains ambiguous. The CDR3 spans 14 residues. The V gene's germline CDR1 is SGDLS and CDR2 YYNGEE. Trimming left V 0 bases short and J 2 bases short, with 9 bases between. The CDR3 loop reads CASSVVQFPYEQYF. CDR3 in DNA: TGTGCCAGCAGCGTAGTACAGTTTCCCTACGAGCAGTACTTC. The entire variable domain, with the rest obtained from reference TRBV9 and TRBJ2-7, is as follows: DSGVTQTPKHLITATGQRVTLRCSPRSGDLSVYWYQQSLDQGLQFLIQYYNGEERAKGNILERFSAQQFPDLHSELNLSSLELGDSALYFCASSVVQFPYEQYFGPGTRLTVT.

The chain links TRBV6-6 to TRBJ2-7, with TRBD1 as a possible D gene (5 bases). In germline, CDR1 is MNHNY, CDR2 SVGAGI (reference sequence). The CDR3 consists of 13 residues. The V end was cut by 0 bases, the J end by 6 bases, with 9 bases between. For the CDR3, the DNA is TGTGCCAGCAGTTACTCGGCAGGGCGCGAGCAGTACTTC. Translated, it gives CASSYSAGREQYF.

The V call is TRBV5-1, the J call TRBJ2-1, with 13 bases that match TRBD2. V shed 0 bases, J shed 8 bases, and the junction held 2 bases outside the gene matches. Germline values: CDR1 SGHRS, CDR2 YFSETQ. The CDR3 covers 15 residues. Written as DNA, the CDR3 is TGCGCCAGCAGCTTGGGACTAGCGGGGGGCGATGAGCAGTTCTTC. Amino acids: CASSLGLAGGDEQFF.

The V gene is TRBV6-5, the J gene TRBJ1-2, with D perhaps matching TRBD1 (6 bases). The germline V gene encodes CDR1 MNHEY and CDR2 SVGAGI. The length of the CDR3 is 16 residues. Trimming removed 0 bases from V and 5 bases from J, with 16 bases in between. CDR3 sequence (DNA): TGTGCCAGCAGTTACTCGAAGGCGGACAGACTATATGGCTACACCTTC. Protein: CASSYSKADRLYGYTF.

This clone has only one observation. The chain links TRBV7-6 to TRBJ2-1; 14 nucleotides line up with TRBD2. There are 15 residues in the CDR3. The J segment lost 8 bases and the V segment lost 7 bases, leaving 7 bases of the junction unmatched. Germline V gene data show CDR1 as SGHVS and CDR2 as FNYEAQ. Here the CDR3 DNA reads TGTGCCAGCAACGGGGGACTAGCGGGGGACGATGAGCAGTTCTTC. Its translation: CASNGGLAGDDEQFF.

V is TRBV6-5 and J is TRBJ2-2; 8 bases are a match to TRBD1. Looked up from germline, CDR1 is MNHEY and CDR2 is SVGAGI. CDR3 length equals 16 residues. Losses at the gene ends were 2 bases for V and 6 bases for J; bases not matched to a gene: 8. CDR3 sequence (DNA): TGTGCCAGCAGTTACGAGGCAGGGGGCGAATCCGGGGAGCTGTTTTTT. Amino acid sequence: CASSYEAGGESGELFF.